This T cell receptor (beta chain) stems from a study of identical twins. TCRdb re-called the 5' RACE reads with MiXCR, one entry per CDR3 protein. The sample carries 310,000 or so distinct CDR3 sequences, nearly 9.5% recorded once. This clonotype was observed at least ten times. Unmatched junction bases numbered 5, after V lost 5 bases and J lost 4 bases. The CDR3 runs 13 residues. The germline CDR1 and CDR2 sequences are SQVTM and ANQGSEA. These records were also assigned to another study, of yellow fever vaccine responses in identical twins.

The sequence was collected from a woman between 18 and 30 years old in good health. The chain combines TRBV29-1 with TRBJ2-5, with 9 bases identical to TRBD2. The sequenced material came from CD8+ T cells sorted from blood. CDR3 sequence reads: CSVLAGDGETQYF. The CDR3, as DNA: TGCAGCGTTTTAGCGGGAGATGGAGAGACCCAGTACTTC.